Shown below are 18 T cell receptor beta chains from a single sample sequenced in a study of blood T cell repertoires in COVID-19. Sequenced by immunoSEQ multiplex PCR; TCRdb stores in-frame clones only, minus some. The data hold under 250,000 clones, with 86% observed a single time. Sequenced material: peripheral blood. The origin of the receptors is a man aged 50 to 59 with COVID-19, enrolled during active disease.

The chain links TRBV20-1 to TRBJ2-2; 10 nucleotides line up with TRBD2. The CDR3 length is 16 residues. V shed 3 bases and J 5 bases; nucleotides not matched to a gene: 9. Germline assignment: CDR1 DFQATT and CDR2 SNEGSKA (reference sequence). The DNA for the CDR3 is TGCAGTGCTAGTTTTATGGGACTAGCGTCTACCGGGGAGCTGTTTTTT. Residues: CSASFMGLASTGELFF.

This chain links TRBV3-1 (or the pseudogene TRBV3-2) with TRBJ2-5; 8 bases align to TRBD1. The CDR3 totals 14 residues. V gave up 1 base and J gave up 5 bases; unmatched junction bases: 3. CDR1 and CDR2 (germline): LGHDT, YNNKEL (reference sequence). For the CDR3, the DNA is TGTGCCAGCAGCCAAGTGGACAGGGCTGAGACCCAGTACTTC. It specifies CASSQVDRAETQYF.

This chain uses TRBV5-4 with TRBJ2-5, with D maybe TRBD2 (6 bases). CDR1 is SGHNT, CDR2 YYREEE, per germline (reference sequence). CDR3 length: 18 residues. The V and J ends lost 0 bases and 2 bases respectively, with 20 bases between them. The CDR3 DNA reads TGTGCCAGCAGCTTGGATCTTTTTGGTCTAGCGAAACAAGAGACCCAGTACTTC. This encodes CASSLDLFGLAKQETQYF.

V usage is TRBV3-1 (or the pseudogene TRBV3-2) and J usage is TRBJ1-5, with D unclear. This CDR3 region has 15 residues. Trimming stripped 2 bases from V and 6 bases from J, with 14 bases between. The germline CDR1 and CDR2 sequences are LGHDT and YNNKEL (reference sequence). The CDR3 spells CASSQSPSGSQPQHF. The CDR3 DNA is TGTGCCAGCAGCCAATCCCCATCGGGGAGTCAGCCCCAGCATTTT.

The V call is TRBV28, the J call TRBJ2-2; 9 positions match TRBD1. The CDR3 is made up of 18 amino acids. J lost 2 bases, V lost 0 bases, and 7 bases had no gene match. Germline values: CDR1 MDHEN, CDR2 SYDVKM. This CDR3 reads CASSLWSDRGKNTGELFF. CDR3 in DNA: TGTGCCAGCAGTTTATGGTCAGACAGGGGGAAAAACACCGGGGAGCTGTTTTTT.

This clone was observed a single time. The V call is TRBV29-1, the J call TRBJ2-1; TRBD2 aligns across 10 bases. Germline CDR1 and CDR2: SQVTM and ANQGSEA. J gave up 8 bases and V 3 bases, and 4 bases lay outside the gene matches. The CDR3 loop spans 13 amino acids. The CDR3 sequence: CSVELAGVYEQFF. The CDR3 DNA sequence: TGCAGCGTTGAGCTAGCGGGAGTTTATGAGCAGTTCTTC.

J is TRBJ2-5 and V is TRBV29-1; TRBD2 might be the D (5 bases). There are 14 residues in the CDR3. Trimming left V 7 bases short and J 3 bases short, with 18 bases between. The germline V gene encodes CDR1 SQVTM and CDR2 ANQGSEA. The CDR3 spells CSASGEAGEETQYF. The CDR3 DNA reads as TGCAGCGCCTCTGGCGAGGCCGGGGAAGAGACCCAGTACTTC.

The chain links TRBV18 to TRBJ1-1; 9 nucleotides match TRBD1. Germline V lookup: CDR1 KGHSH, CDR2 LQKENI. J gave up 0 bases and V 3 bases, and 5 bases lay outside the gene matches. The CDR3 has 16 amino acids. Here the CDR3 DNA reads TGTGCCAGCTCACCGGGACAGGGCATCTTGAACACTGAAGCTTTCTTT. Protein product: CASSPGQGILNTEAFF.

V usage is TRBV6-1 and J usage is TRBJ1-5; 8 bases align to TRBD1. CDR1 is MNHNS and CDR2 is SASEGT in the germline V gene. J lost 6 bases, V lost 1 base, and 5 bases had no gene match. This CDR3 has 15 residues. The CDR3 spells CASSEVQGAGQPQHF. The CDR3 DNA reads as TGTGCCAGCAGTGAAGTTCAGGGGGCGGGTCAGCCCCAGCATTTT.

The sample holds a few counts of this clone. The V gene is TRBV5-5, the J gene TRBJ1-5; possible D gene TRBD1, 6 bases. In germline, CDR1 is SGHKS, CDR2 YYEKEE (reference sequence). The CDR3 runs to 17 residues. Between the trimmed V and J ends, which lost 2 bases and 0 bases, there was a span of 15 bases. The CDR3 bases are TGTGCCAGCAGCTTAGGACAGCGGGGGTATAGCAATCAGCCCCAGCATTTT. This codes for CASSLGQRGYSNQPQHF.

This chain joins TRBV19 and TRBJ2-2, with TRBD1 matching over 9 bases. Trimming took 5 bases from V and 3 from J; bases not matched to a gene: 7. Germline CDR1 reads LNHDA; CDR2 reads SQIVND (reference sequence). This CDR3 has 16 amino acids. CDR3 DNA: TGTGCCAGTAGTTCGGGACAGGGTTCCTACACCGGGGAGCTGTTTTTT. Its protein product is CASSSGQGSYTGELFF.

Concerning this clone: The junction departs from the called germline gene at one end, perhaps through a read error. V gene TRBV6-5 combines with J gene TRBJ2-1, with 9 positions matching TRBD1. Germline CDR1 and CDR2: MNHEY and SVGAGI. The CDR3 contains 12 residues. For the CDR3, the DNA is TGTGCCAGCAGTTACGGGACAGGGCCTTGGGTCTTC. Translation: CASSYGTGPWVF.

The chain is built from TRBV18 and TRBJ2-7; 10 bases are shared with TRBD2. Germline trimming cut 2 bases from V and 0 bases from J; bases unmatched to any gene: 4. The CDR3 extends over 16 amino acids. Germline lookup yields CDR1 KGHSH and CDR2 LQKENI. The CDR3 DNA follows: TGTGCCAGCTCACCATTATCTAGCGGGAGCTCCTACGAGCAGTACTTC. Protein: CASSPLSSGSSYEQYF. Full variable domain (missing parts from reference TRBV18 and TRBJ2-7): NAGVMQNPRHLVRRRGQEARLRCSPMKGHSHVYWYRQLPEEGLKFMVYLQKENIIDESGMPKERFSAEFPKEGPSILRIQQVVRGDSAAYFCASSPLSSGSSYEQYFGPGTRLTVT.

CDR3 protein: CASSLSIQSGPQHF. The DNA of the CDR3 is TGTGCCAGCAGTTTATCGATACAGTCCGGGCCCCAGCATTTT. The chain uses TRBV27 and TRBJ1-5; D unclear. Germline V gene lookup returns CDR1 MNHEY and CDR2 SMNVEV (reference sequence). CDR3 size: 14 residues. V lost 0 bases and J 9 bases, leaving 12 bases between the germline ends.

This clone appeared once. The chain employs TRBV6-5 and TRBJ2-3; possibly TRBD2 for D (6 bases). Germline V gene lookup returns CDR1 MNHEY and CDR2 SVGAGI. The CDR3 extends over 15 amino acids. V was pared by 10 bases and J by 5 bases, with 22 bases between. CDR3 protein: CATSRGMAGLDTQYF. The CDR3, as DNA: TGTGCCACCTCGCGAGGGATGGCGGGACTAGATACGCAGTATTTT.

This clone was seen just once. The J gene is TRBJ2-3, the V gene TRBV5-1; 9 bases align to TRBD1. V lost 3 bases to trimming and J lost 4 bases; unmatched junction nucleotides: 12. This CDR3 contains 17 residues. The germline gives CDR1 SGHRS, CDR2 YFSETQ. CDR3 loop: CASSSSPGQGTADTQYF. Written as DNA, the CDR3 is TGCGCCAGCAGCTCAAGCCCGGGACAGGGAACGGCAGATACGCAGTATTTT. Supplemented by reference TRBV5-1 and TRBJ2-3, the full variable domain reads KAGVTQTPRYLIKTRGQQVTLSCSPISGHRSVSWYQQTPGQGLQFLFEYFSETQRNKGNFPGRFSGRQFSNSRSEMNVSTLELGDSALYLCASSSSPGQGTADTQYFGPGTRLTVL.

The chain recombines TRBV10-3 with TRBJ1-1; 7 nucleotides align to TRBD1. V gave up 4 bases and J gave up 7 bases; unmatched junction bases: 3. The length of the CDR3 is 12 residues. The V gene's germline CDR1 is ENHRY and CDR2 SYGVKD. CDR3 loop: CAISAGTDEAFF. CDR3 bases: TGTGCCATCAGTGCCGGGACAGATGAAGCTTTCTTT.

This chain connects TRBV7-9 to TRBJ1-5; D unresolved. The CDR3 contains 12 residues. The germline V gene encodes CDR1 SEHNR and CDR2 FQNEAQ (reference sequence). With 1 base removed from V and 15 bases from J, the gap between germline ends came to 13 bases. CDR3 sequence (DNA): TGTGCCAGCAGCTTAGGGCCCGATCGACTGCATTTT. Amino acid sequence: CASSLGPDRLHF.